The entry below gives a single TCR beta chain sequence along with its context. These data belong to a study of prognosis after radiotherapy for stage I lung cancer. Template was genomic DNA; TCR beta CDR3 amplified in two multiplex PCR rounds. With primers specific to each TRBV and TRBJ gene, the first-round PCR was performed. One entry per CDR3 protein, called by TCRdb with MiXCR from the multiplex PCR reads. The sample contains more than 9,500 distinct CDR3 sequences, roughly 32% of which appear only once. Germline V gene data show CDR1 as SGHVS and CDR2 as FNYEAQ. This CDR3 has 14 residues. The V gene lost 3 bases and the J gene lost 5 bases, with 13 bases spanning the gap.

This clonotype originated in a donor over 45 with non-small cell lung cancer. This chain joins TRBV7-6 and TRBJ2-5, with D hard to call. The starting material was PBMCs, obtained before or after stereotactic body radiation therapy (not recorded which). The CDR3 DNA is TGTGCCAGCAGCTTCCTCGGGTGGTGTGAGACCCAGTACTTC. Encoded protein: CASSFLGWCETQYF.